The 16 T cell receptor beta chains below were found in one sample sequenced in a study of T cells in Graves' hyperthyroidism and ophthalmopathy. Authors of the study amplified TCR beta CDR3 regions from RNA transcripts. TCR CDR3 underwent first-round RT-PCR with the HTBI primer set. From the multiplex PCR reads, TCRdb called clonotypes with MiXCR, one entry per CDR3 protein. Of 530,000 or so distinct CDR3 sequences listed, around 45% were seen once; the top ten hold around 7.7%. Sequenced: peripheral blood or thyroid tissue (not recorded which). Receptors originate from a woman aged 18-29 years with Graves' hyperthyroidism.

This clonotype came up many times. V is TRBV29-1 and J is TRBJ2-3; D call uncertain. The V gene lost 7 bases and the J gene lost 2 bases, with 4 bases spanning the gap. This CDR3 contains 10 residues. From germline, CDR1 is SQVTM and CDR2 ANQGSEA. The CDR3 loop is CSEVTDTQYF. Written as DNA, the CDR3 is TGCAGCGAGGTCACAGATACGCAGTATTTT.

This clonotype has a count of ten or more. The chain links TRBV7-6 to TRBJ2-7; tentatively, D is TRBD2 (6 bases). Germline V gene data show CDR1 as SGHVS and CDR2 as FNYEAQ. The ends were cut back, 4 bases at V and 5 bases at J, with 18 bases in the middle. The CDR3 covers 15 residues. The DNA for the CDR3 is TGTGCCAGCAGCTCCCCGTTGGAGGGTCGGAACGAGCAGTACTTC. It yields the protein CASSSPLEGRNEQYF.

In the case of this clonotype: This sequence may be a read error, since a much larger clone differs from it by one base. V usage is TRBV12-3 or TRBV12-4 and J usage is TRBJ2-7; 7 bases fit TRBD1. J lost 0 bases, V lost 6 bases, and 14 bases had no gene match. The CDR3 spans 17 residues. The CDR3 nucleotides are TGTGCCAGCAGCGGTACATGGACAGGCACTAACTCCTACGAGCAGTACTTC. Translating gives CASSGTWTGTNSYEQYF.

This chain joins TRBV6-4 and TRBJ2-2, with 9 bases fitting TRBD2. The CDR3 runs 14 residues. The V gene's germline CDR1 is MRHNA and CDR2 SNTAGT. V shed 4 bases and J 3 bases; nucleotides not matched to a gene: 0. The CDR3 region is CASSASGDTGELFF. The CDR3 DNA reads TGTGCCAGCAGTGCTAGCGGGGACACCGGGGAGCTGTTTTTT.

CDR3 sequence reads: CASGQILSSYEQYF. CDR3 nucleotides: TGTGCCAGCGGACAGATCCTGAGCTCCTACGAGCAGTACTTC. The rearrangement joins TRBV6-6 to TRBJ2-7; possibly TRBD1 for D (6 bases). CDR1 is MNHNY, CDR2 SVGAGI, per germline (reference sequence). This CDR3 is 14 amino acids long. Trimming removed 8 bases from V and 0 bases from J, with 14 bases in between.

This clonotype is a singleton in its sample. The chain recombines TRBV10-3 with TRBJ1-5, with D hard to call. This CDR3 contains 13 residues. The ends were cut back, 3 bases at V and 0 bases at J, with 3 bases in the middle. Germline CDR1 is ENHRY and CDR2 is SYGVKD. DNA of the CDR3: TGTGCCATCAGTGACCATAGCAATCAGCCCCAGCATTTT. It specifies CAISDHSNQPQHF.

This rearrangement joins TRBV5-8 to TRBJ2-3; 9 bases map to TRBD1. CDR3 size: 14 residues. V shed 4 bases, J shed 4 bases, and the junction held 4 bases outside the gene matches. Germline V gene lookup returns CDR1 SGHTS and CDR2 YDEGEE. CDR3 coding DNA: TGTGCCAGCAGCCCGGGACAGGGATCAGATACGCAGTATTTT. Translated, it gives CASSPGQGSDTQYF.

Points on this clonotype: At one end, the junction sequence differs from germline, possibly due to a read error. The V and J genes are TRBV9 and TRBJ2-2; TRBD1 aligns across 9 bases. CDR1 and CDR2 (germline): SGDLS, YYNGEE. The CDR3 sequence is 16 residues long. The CDR3 DNA reads TGTGCCAGCAGCCGGGCGGGGACAGGGAACACCGGGGAGCTGTCTTTT. This translates into CASSRAGTGNTGELSF.

A few counts support this clonotype. The J gene is TRBJ1-5, the V gene TRBV2; the D gene is possibly TRBD1 (5 bases). Trimming shortened V by 4 bases and J by 0 bases, and 10 bases separated the two germline ends. The CDR3 contains 15 residues. Looked up from germline, CDR1 is SNHLY and CDR2 is FYNNEI. Here the CDR3 DNA reads TGTGCCAGCAGTGCGACAGTATATAGCAATCAGCCCCAGCATTTT. This codes for CASSATVYSNQPQHF.

This clonotype was found many times. In DNA form, the CDR3 reads TGCGCCAGCAGCCAAGACAGTCTTTTCCCTGAAGCTTTCTTT. Amino acids: CASSQDSLFPEAFF. The chain is built from TRBV4-3 and TRBJ1-1; D is undetermined. Per the germline V gene, CDR1 is LGHNA and CDR2 is YSLEER. With 0 bases removed from V and 6 bases from J, the gap between germline ends came to 11 bases. The CDR3 has 14 residues.

In regard to this clonotype: One base away lies a much larger clone, so this may be a sequencing read error. The chain carries TRBV24-1 and TRBJ2-5, with D unclear. The germline V gene encodes CDR1 KGHDR and CDR2 SFDVKD. The CDR3 is 13 amino acids. Trimming pared 11 bases from V and 5 bases from J, leaving 17 bases between. Here the CDR3 reads CASSVKGPETQYF. The CDR3 DNA reads TGTGCCAGCAGCGTAAAGGGCCCCGAGACCCAGTACTTC.

The CDR3 here is CATSARLAGGETQYF. For the CDR3, the DNA is TGTGCCACCAGCGCAAGACTAGCGGGGGGCGAGACCCAGTACTTC. The chain has TRBV24-1 and TRBJ2-5; 13 nucleotides match TRBD2. Trimming took 7 bases from V and 5 from J; bases not matched to a gene: 6. The length of the CDR3 is 15 residues. Germline values: CDR1 KGHDR, CDR2 SFDVKD.

In its sample, this clonotype was seen many times. The chain uses TRBV15 and TRBJ2-7, with D possibly called TRBD1 or TRBD2 (6 bases each). The ends were cut back, 0 bases at V and 6 bases at J, with 12 bases in the middle. CDR1 is LNHNV, CDR2 YYDKDF, per germline (reference sequence). CDR3 length: 14 amino acids. Here the CDR3 reads CATSRDSRGREQYF. The CDR3 nucleotides are TGTGCCACCAGCAGAGATTCCCGGGGGCGCGAGCAGTACTTC.

This clonotype was detected ten times or more. The chain joins TRBV11-2 to TRBJ1-2; D uncertain. The V gene lost 5 bases and the J gene lost 0 bases, with 13 bases spanning the gap. This CDR3 comprises 15 residues. Germline CDR1 SGHAT, CDR2 FQNNGV. The CDR3 DNA follows: TGTGCCAGCAGCGCACCGATGTCCCCTAACTATGGCTACACCTTC. Protein sequence: CASSAPMSPNYGYTF.

This sequence joins TRBV20-1 and TRBJ2-1, with no clear D. CDR1 is DFQATT and CDR2 is SNEGSKA in the germline V gene (reference sequence). V gave up 3 bases and J gave up 8 bases, with 8 bases separating them. The CDR3 sequence is 11 residues long. CDR3 protein: CSASPPDEQFF. The CDR3 DNA reads TGCAGTGCTAGTCCCCCAGATGAGCAGTTCTTC.

The chain joins TRBV7-2 to TRBJ2-2; a possible D gene is TRBD1 (6 bases). The V end was cut by 5 bases, the J end by 8 bases, with 15 bases between. Germline-derived CDR1 and CDR2 are SGHTA and FQGNSA. The CDR3 is 14 amino acids. This chain's CDR3 is CASSRDNGGGELFF. The CDR3 DNA follows: TGTGCCAGCAGCCGGGACAACGGTGGAGGGGAGCTGTTTTTT.